This T cell receptor (beta chain) was profiled in a study of monozygotic twins with inflammatory bowel disease. A 6-nucleotide sample barcode was carried by the UMIs, which template switching added. TCRdb re-called the 5' RACE reads; one entry per CDR3 protein, DNA not given. This sample's table has 330,000 or so distinct CDR3 sequences. Blood (around 2.5 ml) was collected from every donor individually. The study's findings and limits: Ultimately, a single strong signal or clonotype associated with IBD was not supported.

Turning to this clonotype: The antigen is unknown.

The TCR originated in a human donor with ulcerative colitis or Crohn's disease, or a healthy co-twin of an affected twin (not recorded which). The specimen sequenced was blood.

CDR3 sequence: CASSLPAQVGATGELFF. V gene TRBV5-1 combines with J gene TRBJ2-2; TCRdb designates TRBD2, a call that cannot be tested without DNA. Germline values: CDR1 SGHRS, CDR2 YFSETQ. The CDR3 extends over 17 amino acids. The full variable domain, in which reference TRBV5-1 and TRBJ2-2 provide the parts outside the CDR3, is KAGVTQTPRYLIKTRGQQVTLSCSPISGHRSVSWYQQTPGQGLQFLFEYFSETQRNKGNFPGRFSGRQFSNSRSEMNVSTLELGDSALYLCASSLPAQVGATGELFFGEGSRLTVL.